This T cell receptor (beta chain) appears in the sequencing data of a study of blood T cell repertoires in COVID-19 (dated by TCRdb to about 2020). As for the study more broadly: Samples covering the acute and convalescent phases of COVID-19 were provided by collaborators in the United States, Italy and Spain. The material from the prospective study consisted of cDNA or gDNA derived from T cells, B-cell-depleted T cells, or PBMCs. The dataset comprised deeply sampled blood TCRbeta repertoires from subjects exposed to, actively infected with, or recovered from COVID-19. Samples were obtained from the ongoing ImmuneRACE study (first 160 participants) and from 1,254 subjects provided by 6 global collaborators. Sample metadata almost always included a de-identified subject ID, COVID-19 status, age in years and sex. The repertoires were released in a freely available public database meant as a resource for research on the immune response to SARS-CoV-2. HLA class I and class II types, where available, came from metadata supplied by the sample provider rather than from assay-based typing.

TCRbeta CDR3 regions were amplified from genomic DNA using the immunoSEQ Assay, a bias-controlled multiplex PCR. Per the source publication's procedure: The number of nucleated cells in each sample was estimated by amplification of reference gene primers within the assay. To quantify the absolute abundance of each unique TCRbeta CDR3 rearrangement, sequence reads were collapsed and filtered. For each sample, productive Simpson clonality was calculated by taking the square root of Simpson's diversity index across productive rearrangements. The immuneACCESS repertoire file appears here via TCRdb, limited to in-frame rearrangements. These files lack a portion of the clones; in checked studies, under half of the deficit traces to unresolved V genes, and the cause of the others is not known. Clone size and the V and J calls come from that table; the DNA yielded D and trimming. In this sample the table shows 200,000 to 250,000 clones, 80% to 90% of which occur a single time. Less than 1.5% of the sample is taken by the ten largest.

Study-wide conclusions, independent of this receptor: The quantity of clinical and demographic metadata differed by source and by participant and was supplied without curation.

A remark on this clone: Its antigen target is currently unknown. No base quality values were provided; no much bigger clone lies one nucleotide off.

The germline V gene encodes CDR1 SEHNR and CDR2 FQNEAQ (reference sequence). The CDR3, from cysteine to phenylalanine, totals 14 residues. Just the 42-base CDR3 DNA is kept, in frame starting at base 1. Trimming at the junction amounts to 1 base on V and 4 bases on J, and the germline ends lie 10 bases apart. In the prospective study, participants were about 18 to 95 years old, resided in 24 geographic areas of the United States, and were enrolled through a virtual design. In the prospective study, cohorts were assigned on the basis of participant-reported clinical history obtained from a screening survey and a study questionnaire. Recovered participants in ImmuneRACE Cohort 3 were defined as having two consecutive negative NP/OP PCR tests, clearance from a healthcare professional, or resolution of symptoms. Each participant in the prospective study had whole blood, serum and a nasopharyngeal or oropharyngeal swab collected by mobile phlebotomists. Over an approximately 2-month period, participants in the prospective study had the option of providing additional blood draws and questionnaires. Before DNA extraction, prospective study blood samples were shipped either frozen or at room temperature.

The sample was PBMCs or T cells enriched from blood (not recorded which). The sequence joins TRBV7-9 to TRBJ1-2; perhaps TRBD1 is the D gene, with 5 bases matching. This sequence was found in a man aged 25-45 years who had recovered from COVID-19. CDR3 protein: CASSLVGRVYGYTF. Here is the DNA: TGTGCCAGCAGCTTAGTAGGCAGGGTCTATGGCTACACCTTC. The CDR3 plus the reference TRBV7-9 and TRBJ1-2 genes for the other parts give the full variable domain: DTGVSQNPRHKITKRGQNVTFRCDPISEHNRLYWYRQTLGQGPEFLTYFQNEAQLEKSRLLSDRFSAERPKGSFSTLEIQRTEQGDSAMYLCASSLVGRVYGYTFGSGTRLTVV.